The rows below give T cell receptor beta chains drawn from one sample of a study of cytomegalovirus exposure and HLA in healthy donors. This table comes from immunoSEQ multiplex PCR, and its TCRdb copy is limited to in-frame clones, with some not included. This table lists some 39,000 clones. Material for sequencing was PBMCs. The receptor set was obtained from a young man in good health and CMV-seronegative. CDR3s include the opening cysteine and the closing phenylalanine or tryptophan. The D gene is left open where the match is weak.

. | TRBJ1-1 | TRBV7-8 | TGTGCCAGCAGCTTAATTGGACATTTGAACACTGAAGCTTTCTTT | CASSLIGHLNTEAFF
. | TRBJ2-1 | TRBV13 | TGTGCCAGCAGCATACAAAACAGGGTTTTCTACAATGAGCAGTTCTTC | CASSIQNRVFYNEQFF
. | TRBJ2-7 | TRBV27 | TGTGCCAGCAGTCCAGGGTTCTCCTACGAGCAGTACTTC | CASSPGFSYEQYF
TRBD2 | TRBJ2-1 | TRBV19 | TGTGCCAGTAGTATTCGGAGACTAGCGGGAGGCCGGATGAGAGAGCAGTTCTTC | CASSIRRLAGGRMREQFF
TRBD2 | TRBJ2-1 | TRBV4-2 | TGTGCCAGCAGCCATAGGGAGGGTAGCGTCTACAATGAGCAGTTCTTC | CASSHREGSVYNEQFF
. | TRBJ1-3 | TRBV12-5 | TGTGCTAGTGCTCATGGAGATTCTGGAAACACCATATATTTT | CASAHGDSGNTIYF
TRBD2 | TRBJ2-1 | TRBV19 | TGTGCCAGTCGGGAGGACCGAGCCGCCTACAATGAGCAGTTCTTC | CASREDRAAYNEQFF
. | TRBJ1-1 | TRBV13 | TGTGCCAGCAGCCAGGGCACTGAAGCTTTCTTT | CASSQGTEAFF
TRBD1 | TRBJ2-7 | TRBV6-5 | TGTGCCAGCAGTTACGGGACAGGGTCCTCCTACGAGCAGTACTTC | CASSYGTGSSYEQYF
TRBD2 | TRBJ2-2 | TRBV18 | TGTGCCAGCGCCACACTAGCGGGGATGTCCGGGGAGCTGTTTTTT | CASATLAGMSGELFF
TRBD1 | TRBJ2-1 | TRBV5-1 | TGCGCCAGCAGCTTGGCCAGGGGGGCGGGACAGGGGCCCAATGAGCAGTTCTTC | CASSLARGAGQGPNEQFF
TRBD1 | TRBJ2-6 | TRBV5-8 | TGTGCCAGCAGCTGGGACAGCTCTGGGGCCAACGTCCTGACTTTC | CASSWDSSGANVLTF
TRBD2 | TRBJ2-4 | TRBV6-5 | TGTGCCAGCAGAAGGCGGACTAGCGGGAGGGACATTCAGTACTTC | CASRRRTSGRDIQYF
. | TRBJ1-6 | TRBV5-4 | TGTGCCAGCACCACGGGGGTCTTGCCAGTTTCACCCCTCCACTTT | CASTTGVLPVSPLHF
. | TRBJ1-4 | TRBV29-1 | TGCAGCGTTGGGACCGGGATTGGGGAAAAACTGTTTTTT | CSVGTGIGEKLFF
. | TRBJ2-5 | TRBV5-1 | TGCGCCAGCAGTGGTCTAAGGGGAACCCAAGAGACCCAGTACTTC | CASSGLRGTQETQYF
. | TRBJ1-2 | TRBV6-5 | TGTGCCAGCACAACGGGGGGGGACGGCTACACCTTC | CASTTGGDGYTF
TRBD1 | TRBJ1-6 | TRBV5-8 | TGTGCCAGCAGCCTAGAGACAGGGGCACTTTACTATTCACCCCTCCACTTT | CASSLETGALYYSPLHF
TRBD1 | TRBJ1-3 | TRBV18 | TGTGCCAGCTCAGCGGACAGGAACTCTGGAAACACCATATATTTT | CASSADRNSGNTIYF
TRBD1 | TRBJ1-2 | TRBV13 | TGTGCCAGCAGCTTAGGGACAGGGGATGGCTACACCTTC | CASSLGTGDGYTF
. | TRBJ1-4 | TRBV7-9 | TGTGCCAGCAGCTTAAAGTTTGGGGGCAGGACGGCAACTAATGAAAAACTGTTTTTT | CASSLKFGGRTATNEKLFF
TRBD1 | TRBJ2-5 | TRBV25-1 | TGTGCCAGCAGTGAGGGACAGGGGAACCAAGAGACCCAGTACTTC | CASSEGQGNQETQYF
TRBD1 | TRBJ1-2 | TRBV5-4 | TGTGCCAGCAGCTTGGAAAACAGGGGCTATGGCTACACCTTC | CASSLENRGYGYTF
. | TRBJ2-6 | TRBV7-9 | TGTGCCAGCAGCTTAGGCGCGGCAGGGGCCAACGTCCTGACTTTC | CASSLGAAGANVLTF
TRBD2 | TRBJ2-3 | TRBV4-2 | TGTGCCAGCAGCCAAGATTTGTGGCTAGCGGGGGGGCCGGGAGATACGCAGTATTTT | CASSQDLWLAGGPGDTQYF
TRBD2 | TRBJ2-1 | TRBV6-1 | TGTGCCAGCAGCCTACTAGCGGGAGAATACAATGAGCAGTTCTTC | CASSLLAGEYNEQFF
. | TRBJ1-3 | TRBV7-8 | TGTGCCAGCAGCACTTATGGAAACACCATATATTTT | CASSTYGNTIYF
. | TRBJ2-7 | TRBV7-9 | TGTGCCAGCAGCTTAGGAGTGGGAGGCCCCTACGAGCAGTACTTC | CASSLGVGGPYEQYF
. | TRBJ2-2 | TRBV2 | TGTGCCAGCAGTTTTCGGGACTGGGGCACCGGGGAGCTGTTTTTT | CASSFRDWGTGELFF
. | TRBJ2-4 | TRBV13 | TGTGCCAGCAGCTTAGTAGGTAGAGCGGAACTAGCCAAAAACATTCAGTACTTC | CASSLVGRAELAKNIQYF
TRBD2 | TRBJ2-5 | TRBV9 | TGTGCCAGCAGCGTAGATGTAGCGGGGGGGACCAGGGAGACCCAGTACTTC | CASSVDVAGGTRETQYF
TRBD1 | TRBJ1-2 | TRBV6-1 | TGTGCCAGCAGTGAAGTAGGGACAGCCCACTATGGCTACACCTTC | CASSEVGTAHYGYTF
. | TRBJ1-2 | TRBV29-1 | TGCAGCGTTGTGGGGGGGGACTATGGCTACACCTTC | CSVVGGDYGYTF
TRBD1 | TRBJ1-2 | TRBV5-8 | TGTGCCAGCAGCCAAAGGGGACAGGGGGCGCTTGGCTACACCTTC | CASSQRGQGALGYTF
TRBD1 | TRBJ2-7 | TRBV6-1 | TGTGCCAGCAGTGCCCGGGACAGGGGCTACGAGCAGTACTTC | CASSARDRGYEQYF
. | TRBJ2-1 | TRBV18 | TGTGCCAGCTCACCACCGGAGGGGAGCTCCTACAATGAGCAGTTCTTC | CASSPPEGSSYNEQFF
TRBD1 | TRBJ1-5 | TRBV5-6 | TGTGCCAGCAGCTATCAGGGGGGTCAGCCCCAGCATTTT | CASSYQGGQPQHF
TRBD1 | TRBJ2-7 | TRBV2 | TGTGCCAGCACCGGGACAGGGAGTGTCTACGAGCAGTACTTC | CASTGTGSVYEQYF
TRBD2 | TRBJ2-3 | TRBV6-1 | TGTGCCAGCAGTGAAATAGCGGGTCGGTCAGATACGCAGTATTTT | CASSEIAGRSDTQYF